The 21 T cell receptor beta chains below were found in one sample sequenced in a study of Graves' ophthalmopathy and Graves' hyperthyroidism listed by TCRdb under 2018. The instrument was an Illumina HiSeq 2000. For repertoire sequencing, TCR beta CDR3 regions were amplified from RNA transcripts. The first round was an RT-PCR using HTBI primers with the Qiagen OneStep RT-PCR kit, and this first round was followed by a second-round multiplex PCR, then size selection and purification. The public reads were quality trimmed at Q25 with fastp and then assembled into clones with MiXCR by TCRdb, keeping productive beta chains. All rows with the same CDR3 protein become a single entry with the most common DNA and genes. The sample has 350,000 to 450,000 distinct CDR3 sequences on record, 15% to 20% of them singletons. The biggest ten clones account for around 1.6% of the sample. Sample: peripheral blood. These receptors originate from a woman aged 18-29 years with Graves' ophthalmopathy. Donor details come from another sample of the same person, matched by shared clones.

This clonotype was counted ten times or more. This chain uses TRBV6-5 with TRBJ2-7; no clear D. CDR3 length equals 11 residues. Germline CDR1 reads MNHEY; CDR2 reads SVGAGI. Deletions cut 9 bases from V and 7 bases from J, with 13 bases between. Here the CDR3 reads CASKGIVEQYF. For the CDR3, the DNA is TGTGCCAGTAAAGGGATTGTAGAGCAGTACTTC.

This clonotype was counted many times. The rearrangement links TRBV5-1 to TRBJ1-1; the D gene is possibly TRBD1 (6 bases). The CDR3 is made up of 12 amino acids. CDR1 and CDR2 from the germline V gene are SGHRS and YFSETQ. Trimming removed 0 bases from V and 12 bases from J, with 12 bases in between. The CDR3 sequence: CASSLAAGEPFF. The CDR3 DNA reads TGCGCCAGCAGCTTGGCCGCAGGGGAACCTTTCTTT.

This clonotype has ten or more counts. The chain is built from TRBV10-3 and TRBJ2-7; TRBD2 might be the D (6 bases). With 5 bases removed from V and 4 bases from J, the gap between germline ends came to 9 bases. CDR1 ENHRY and CDR2 SYGVKD come from the germline V gene. The length of the CDR3 is 12 residues. The CDR3 loop reads CAISLEGYEQYF. The CDR3 DNA follows: TGTGCCATCAGTCTGGAGGGGTACGAGCAGTACTTC.

There are many counts of this clonotype. This sequence joins TRBV15 and TRBJ1-1; TRBD1 might be the D (6 bases). Trimming took off 0 bases at V and 1 base at J, with 9 bases between the two ends. The CDR3 covers 15 residues. Germline loops: CDR1 LNHNV, CDR2 YYDKDF (reference sequence). The DNA of the CDR3 is TGTGCCACCAGCAGAGATAGGGGGAAGAACACTGAAGCTTTCTTT. Translation gives CATSRDRGKNTEAFF.

At least ten counts were recorded for this clonotype. The chain is built from TRBV6-2 or TRBV6-3 and TRBJ1-2; no firm D call. Germline CDR1 and CDR2: MNHEY and SVGEGT. V was pared by 6 bases and J by 4 bases, with 12 bases between. The CDR3 extends over 13 amino acids. The CDR3 DNA follows: TGTGCCAGCAGGGGGTCCTGGCCCTATGGCTACACCTTC. It specifies CASRGSWPYGYTF.

A few counts support this clonotype. The CDR3 is CASSSETRAGYGYTF. In DNA, the CDR3 is TGTGCCAGCAGCTCGGAAACCAGGGCGGGTTATGGCTACACCTTC. V and J are TRBV5-6 and TRBJ1-2; TRBD1 is a possible D gene (5 bases). Trimming removed 3 bases from V and 5 bases from J, with 17 bases in between. CDR3 size: 15 residues. Germline CDR1 is SGHDT and CDR2 is YYEEEE. Together with reference TRBV5-6 and TRBJ1-2, the CDR3 gives the full variable domain: DAGVTQSPTHLIKTRGQQVTLRCSPKSGHDTVSWYQQALGQGPQFIFQYYEEEERQRGNFPDRFSGHQFPNYSSELNVNALLLGDSALYLCASSSETRAGYGYTFGSGTRLTVV.

This clonotype was seen at least ten times. The gene calls are TRBV29-1 and TRBJ2-5; 7 positions agree with TRBD2. The CDR3 sequence is 13 residues long. Germline lookup yields CDR1 SQVTM and CDR2 ANQGSEA. V lost 8 bases and J lost 1; bases outside the gene matches: 7. The DNA for the CDR3 is TGCAGCCCCATCCTAGCGGTCCAAGAGACCCAGTACTTC. Translated: CSPILAVQETQYF.

This clonotype was observed at least ten times. V and J are TRBV6-2 or TRBV6-3 and TRBJ1-2; tentative D call: TRBD1 (5 bases). The CDR3 is 13 amino acids. V lost 6 bases and J lost 5, with 13 bases in between. The V gene's germline CDR1 is MNHEY and CDR2 SVGEGT. CDR3 in amino acids: CASRIDSGYGYTF. The CDR3 DNA reads as TGTGCCAGCAGAATCGACAGCGGGTATGGCTACACCTTC.

This clonotype was picked up many times. V gene TRBV29-1 combines with J gene TRBJ1-2; D is possibly TRBD1 (5 bases). There are 12 residues in the CDR3. Germline CDR1 reads SQVTM; CDR2 reads ANQGSEA. Trimming cost V 2 bases and J 3 bases, with 7 bases left between them. CDR3 sequence (DNA): TGCAGCGTTGAAAGGGGTGACTATGGCTACACCTTC. It yields the protein CSVERGDYGYTF.

This clonotype appeared many times. The chain joins TRBV10-1 to TRBJ1-1; D is unclear. CDR3 size: 12 residues. V lost 0 bases and J 7 bases, leaving 6 bases between the germline ends. CDR1 WNHNN and CDR2 SYGVQD come from the germline V gene (reference sequence). CDR3: CASSESRFEAFF. The DNA of the CDR3 is TGCGCCAGCAGTGAGTCGAGATTTGAAGCTTTCTTT.

The J gene is TRBJ1-5, the V gene TRBV18; a possible D gene is TRBD1 (6 bases). V lost 0 bases, J lost 0 bases, and 9 bases lay in between. The CDR3 is made up of 16 amino acids. Per the germline V gene, CDR1 is KGHSH and CDR2 is LQKENI. The CDR3 sequence is CASSPPGAISNQPQHF. The CDR3 nucleotides read TGTGCCAGCTCACCACCGGGGGCGATTAGCAATCAGCCCCAGCATTTT.

In this sample, this clonotype turned up many times. J is TRBJ2-7 and V is TRBV30; maybe TRBD2 (6 bases). V lost 2 bases and J lost 3, with 14 bases in between. The CDR3 sequence is 14 residues long. CDR1 is GTSNPN and CDR2 is SVGIG in the germline V gene (reference sequence). DNA for the CDR3: TGTGCCTGGAGTCTCCCGGGACTGAGCTACGAGCAGTACTTC. This translates into CAWSLPGLSYEQYF.

This clonotype was seen ten or more times. CDR3 protein: CASAPFLSNQPQHF. In nucleotides, the CDR3 is TGTGCCAGCGCCCCTTTTCTTAGCAATCAGCCCCAGCATTTT. This sequence joins TRBV7-2 and TRBJ1-5; D uncertain. From germline, CDR1 is SGHTA and CDR2 FQGNSA. Between the trimmed V and J ends, which lost 8 bases and 0 bases, there was a span of 11 bases. The CDR3 runs to 14 residues. Supplemented by reference TRBV7-2 and TRBJ1-5, the full variable domain reads GAGVSQSPSNKVTEKGKDVELRCDPISGHTALYWYRQSLGQGLEFLIYFQGNSAPDKSGLPSDRFSAERTGGSVSTLTIQRTQQEDSAVYLCASAPFLSNQPQHFGDGTRLSIL.

This clonotype was observed many times. The chain links TRBV28 to TRBJ1-5, with TRBD1 identical over 9 bases. The V and J ends lost 10 bases and 0 bases, in that order; junction bases with no gene match: 7. The germline V gene encodes CDR1 MDHEN and CDR2 SYDVKM. The length of the CDR3 is 15 residues. CDR3 bases: TGTGCCACCAACACAGGGGGCTTTAGCAATCAGCCCCAGCATTTT. Its translation is CATNTGGFSNQPQHF.

This clonotype was found many times. The chain carries TRBV4-3 and TRBJ2-5; 12 bases match TRBD2. V lost 4 bases, J lost 2 bases, and 5 bases stayed unmatched. Germline V gene lookup returns CDR1 LGHNA and CDR2 YSLEER. The CDR3 contains 16 residues. This chain's CDR3 is CASSLNLAGGQETQYF. CDR3 nucleotide sequence: TGCGCCAGCAGCCTAAACCTAGCGGGGGGGCAAGAGACCCAGTACTTC.

V is TRBV7-3 and J is TRBJ2-7; TRBD2 aligns across 7 bases. V shed 1 base and J 2 bases; nucleotides not matched to a gene: 2. The length of the CDR3 is 14 residues. Germline V gene lookup returns CDR1 SGHTA and CDR2 FQGTGA. CDR3 protein: CASSLIGGTYEQYF. CDR3 nucleotide sequence: TGTGCCAGCAGCTTAATCGGGGGGACCTACGAGCAGTACTTC.

This clonotype was counted at least ten times. The gene calls are TRBV28 and TRBJ2-7; D not resolved. Germline V gene data show CDR1 as MDHEN and CDR2 as SYDVKM. The CDR3 is 12 residues long. V lost 5 bases, J lost 3 bases, and 8 bases lay in between. CDR3 sequence: CASSQRDYEQYF. The CDR3 DNA reads as TGTGCCAGCAGTCAGCGAGACTACGAGCAGTACTTC.

This clonotype was observed many times. The rearrangement uses TRBV18 and TRBJ1-2; D call uncertain. V gave up 2 bases and J gave up 3 bases, with 7 bases separating them. The CDR3 is made up of 13 amino acids. Germline V gives CDR1 KGHSH, CDR2 LQKENI. The CDR3 bases are TGTGCCAGCTCACCAGCAGACTACTATGGCTACACCTTC. It translates to CASSPADYYGYTF.

This clonotype has a handful of counts. The chain is built from TRBV10-3 and TRBJ2-1, with a tentative D call TRBD1 (6 bases). Per the germline V gene, CDR1 is ENHRY and CDR2 is SYGVKD. Trimming cost V 2 bases and J 9 bases, with 20 bases left between them. The CDR3 sequence is 16 residues long. The chain's CDR3 is CAISETPQGKQSEQFF. For the CDR3, the DNA is TGTGCCATCAGTGAGACCCCCCAGGGGAAACAGAGTGAGCAGTTCTTC.

This clonotype was observed many times. The CDR3, as DNA: TGTGCCAGCAGACCCCGGTTGAGGCCGGAGTACGAGCAGTACTTC. Residues: CASRPRLRPEYEQYF. The rearrangement joins TRBV28 to TRBJ2-7; D is undetermined. CDR3 size: 15 residues. V dropped 6 bases and J dropped 4 bases, with 19 bases sitting between them. Germline assignment: CDR1 MDHEN and CDR2 SYDVKM.

This clonotype was counted ten times or more. The chain links TRBV28 to TRBJ2-4; D gene ambiguous. The CDR3 consists of 14 residues. V was trimmed by 5 bases and J by 9 bases, leaving 17 bases between them. CDR1 and CDR2 (germline): MDHEN, SYDVKM. DNA for the CDR3: TGTGCCAGCAGTATCAGTTGGGGTGGACGCATTCAGTACTTC. Its translation is CASSISWGGRIQYF.